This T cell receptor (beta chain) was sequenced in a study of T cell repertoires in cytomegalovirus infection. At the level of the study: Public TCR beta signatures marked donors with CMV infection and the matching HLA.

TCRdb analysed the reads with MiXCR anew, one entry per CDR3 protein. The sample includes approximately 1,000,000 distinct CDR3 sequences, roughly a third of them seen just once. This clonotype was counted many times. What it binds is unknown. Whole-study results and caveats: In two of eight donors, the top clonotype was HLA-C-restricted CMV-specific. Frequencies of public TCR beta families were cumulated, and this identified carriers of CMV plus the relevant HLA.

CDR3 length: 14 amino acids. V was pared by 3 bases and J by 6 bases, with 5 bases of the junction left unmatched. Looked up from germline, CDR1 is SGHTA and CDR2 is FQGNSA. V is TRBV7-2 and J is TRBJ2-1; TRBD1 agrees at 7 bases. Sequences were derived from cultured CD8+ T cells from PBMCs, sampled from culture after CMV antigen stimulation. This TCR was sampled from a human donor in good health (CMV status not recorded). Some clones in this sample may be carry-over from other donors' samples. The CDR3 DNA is TGTGCCAGCAGCTTTTGGGACAGTATCAATGAGCAGTTCTTC. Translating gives CASSFWDSINEQFF.